A single sample gave rise to the 32 T cell receptor beta chains below, sequenced in a study of identical twins (dated by TCRdb to about 2016). Libraries were constructed by 5' RACE. Sequenced on an Illumina HiSeq 2000. The public reads were run again by TCRdb, first through fastp at Q25 and then through MiXCR, and only productive beta chains were kept. Rows with a matching CDR3 protein are joined into one entry that keeps the most common DNA and genes. For this sample there are more than 400,000 distinct CDR3 sequences; roughly 15% appear just once. In total, the top ten clones hold more than 0.4% of the sample. The sample was also linked to a second study, of yellow fever vaccine responses in identical twins.

The sample taken for sequencing was CD4+ T cells sorted from blood. The receptors shown here come from a woman younger than 35 in good health.

The chain is built from TRBV5-1 and TRBJ2-7; no reliable D call. Trimming left V 0 bases short and J 0 bases short, with 7 bases between. From germline, CDR1 is SGHRS and CDR2 YFSETQ. The CDR3 length is 14 residues. The CDR3 region is CASSLGDTSYEQYV. CDR3 coding DNA: TGCGCCAGCAGCTTGGGTGACACCTCCTACGAGCAGTACGTC.

The genes are TRBV2 and TRBJ2-2; TRBD1 agrees at 7 bases. Germline V CDR1 and CDR2: SNHLY, FYNNEI. V trimming: 6 bases; J trimming: 6 bases; junction bases outside the gene matches: 10. The CDR3 is 15 residues long. CDR3 in DNA: TGTGCCAGCAGAGAGACAGGGATCTACGCCGGGGAGCTGTTTTTT. Amino acid sequence: CASRETGIYAGELFF.

The genes are TRBV7-9 and TRBJ2-3; 10 nucleotides agree with TRBD2. Unmatched junction bases numbered 7, after V lost 7 bases and J lost 0 bases. This CDR3 has 16 amino acids. Germline CDR1 reads SEHNR; CDR2 reads FQNEAQ (reference sequence). The CDR3 bases are TGTGCCAGCAACCGCCAGACTAGCGGGAGCACAGATACGCAGTATTTT. Protein sequence: CASNRQTSGSTDTQYF.

The genes are TRBV2 and TRBJ2-1; 7 nucleotides align to TRBD2. The V segment lost 3 bases and the J segment 4 bases; nucleotides outside the gene matches: 6. Germline CDR1 is SNHLY and CDR2 is FYNNEI. The CDR3 loop spans 15 amino acids. CDR3 DNA sequence: TGTGCCAGCAGTGATTTGCGGGAGAGATACAATGAGCAGTTCTTC. It yields the protein CASSDLRERYNEQFF.

V gene TRBV5-1 combines with J gene TRBJ1-1; D remains ambiguous. This CDR3 comprises 14 residues. V was cut by 1 base and J by 0 bases, with 7 bases left in between. Per the germline V gene, CDR1 is SGHRS and CDR2 is YFSETQ. In nucleotides, the CDR3 is TGCGCCAGCAGCTTGACAGCCTTGAACACTGAAGCTTTCTTT. It codes for CASSLTALNTEAFF.

This clonotype was observed a handful of times. The chain employs TRBV21-1 and TRBJ2-4. TRBV21-1 is assigned pseudogene status. The CDR3 runs to 14 residues. The CDR3: CASSKTTEKNIQYF. The CDR3 region has the DNA TGTGCCAGCAGCAAAACGACGGAGAAAAACATTCAGTACTTC.

The chain carries TRBV28 and TRBJ2-4; no definite D call. The CDR3 contains 13 residues. CDR1 is MDHEN, CDR2 SYDVKM, per germline. V was shortened by 6 bases and J by 9 bases, with 15 bases between the two germline ends. DNA of the CDR3: TGTGCCAGCAGCCGGCCGGTCATGGGCATTCAGTACTTC. Its translation is CASSRPVMGIQYF.

The chain uses TRBV7-6 and TRBJ2-7; D is perhaps TRBD2 (6 bases). The CDR3 is 14 amino acids. Germline V gives CDR1 SGHVS, CDR2 FNYEAQ. The V and J ends lost 2 bases and 5 bases respectively, with 13 bases between them. The chain's CDR3 is CASSLTSRRDEQYF. The DNA of the CDR3 is TGTGCCAGCAGCTTAACTAGCCGACGGGACGAGCAGTACTTC.

This clonotype has a handful of counts. The V gene is TRBV29-1, the J gene TRBJ2-3, with 7 nucleotides matching TRBD2. Germline V gives CDR1 SQVTM, CDR2 ANQGSEA. The ends lost 6 bases at V and 4 bases at J; junction bases unmatched: 10. This CDR3 comprises 14 residues. CDR3 nucleotide sequence: TGCAGCGTGGGGGGGGAAGGAGGGTCAGATACGCAGTATTTT. It specifies CSVGGEGGSDTQYF.

A few counts support this clonotype. J is TRBJ2-7 and V is TRBV2; 10 bases agree with TRBD2. Germline CDR1 is SNHLY and CDR2 is FYNNEI. The J segment lost 2 bases and the V segment lost 7 bases, leaving 8 bases of the junction unmatched. The CDR3 totals 15 residues. CDR3 protein: CASTESSGRTYEQYF. The CDR3 DNA is TGTGCCAGCACCGAAAGTAGCGGGAGGACCTACGAGCAGTACTTC.

In this sample, this clonotype turned up a few times. This chain connects TRBV6-5 to TRBJ2-5, with D uncertain. CDR3 length: 15 amino acids. V gave up 0 bases and J gave up 2 bases, with 10 bases separating them. Germline loops: CDR1 MNHEY, CDR2 SVGAGI. CDR3 sequence reads: CASSYSRGPQETQYF. The DNA for the CDR3 is TGTGCCAGCAGTTACTCGCGTGGGCCACAAGAGACCCAGTACTTC.

V gene TRBV5-4 combines with J gene TRBJ2-1; D ambiguous. Germline loops: CDR1 SGHNT, CDR2 YYREEE (reference sequence). This CDR3 is built from 13 residues. V lost 2 bases and J 6 bases, leaving 9 bases between the germline ends. The CDR3 nucleotides read TGTGCCAGCAGCTTTGTAGGACCCAATGAGCAGTTCTTC. It codes for CASSFVGPNEQFF.

This chain uses TRBV20-1 with TRBJ1-1; the D is unclear. The length of the CDR3 is 13 residues. V dropped 2 bases and J dropped 4 bases, with 11 bases sitting between them. Germline V gene data show CDR1 as DFQATT and CDR2 as SNEGSKA (reference sequence). The CDR3 region has the DNA TGCAGTGCTAGACGGGCCGGTGGCACTGAAGCTTTCTTT. As protein: CSARRAGGTEAFF.

This clonotype was found many times. The chain uses TRBV12-3 or TRBV12-4 and TRBJ1-6; 7 bases match TRBD1. This CDR3 contains 15 residues. V was clipped by 6 bases and J by 6 bases; unmatched bases: 8. In DNA form, the CDR3 reads TGTGCCAGCAGCTCCCCCGGGACAGTTAATTCACCCCTCCACTTT. This gives the protein CASSSPGTVNSPLHF.

This clonotype has ten or more counts. The J gene is TRBJ1-5, the V gene TRBV7-9; D unclear. The CDR3 totals 13 residues. V was cut by 1 base and J by 10 bases, with 11 bases left in between. Germline values: CDR1 SEHNR, CDR2 FQNEAQ (reference sequence). The CDR3 nucleotides are TGTGCCAGCAGCTTAGGGGATATATATCCCCAGCATTTT. Encoded protein: CASSLGDIYPQHF. Combining the CDR3 with reference TRBV7-9 and TRBJ1-5 gives the whole variable domain DTGVSQNPRHKITKRGQNVTFRCDPISEHNRLYWYRQTLGQGPEFLTYFQNEAQLEKSRLLSDRFSAERPKGSFSTLEIQRTEQGDSAMYLCASSLGDIYPQHFGDGTRLSIL.

This sequence joins TRBV3-1 and TRBJ1-3; D is possibly TRBD1 (5 bases). Trimming shortened V by 0 bases and J by 2 bases, and 5 bases separated the two germline ends. The germline V gene has CDR1 LGHDT and CDR2 YNNKEL (reference sequence). The CDR3 loop spans 14 amino acids. The CDR3 protein is CASSQEGAGNTIYF. CDR3 coding DNA: TGTGCCAGCAGCCAAGAGGGGGCTGGAAACACCATATATTTT.

V gene TRBV2 combines with J gene TRBJ2-1, with 8 bases lining up with TRBD1. CDR1 and CDR2 from the germline V gene are SNHLY and FYNNEI. The CDR3 is made up of 14 amino acids. V lost 4 bases, J lost 8 bases, and 7 bases stayed unmatched. CDR3 sequence reads: CASSGQGRIDEQFF. The CDR3 DNA sequence: TGTGCCAGCAGTGGACAGGGGAGAATCGATGAGCAGTTCTTC. Supplemented by reference TRBV2 and TRBJ2-1, the full variable domain reads EPEVTQTPSHQVTQMGQEVILRCVPISNHLYFYWYRQILGQKVEFLVSFYNNEISEKSEIFDDQFSVERPDGSNFTLKIRSTKLEDSAMYFCASSGQGRIDEQFFGPGTRLTVL.

This clonotype was recorded at least ten times. This rearrangement joins TRBV5-1 to TRBJ1-5; D ambiguous. Germline-derived CDR1 and CDR2 are SGHRS and YFSETQ. The CDR3 runs to 13 residues. The V and J ends lost 3 bases and 4 bases respectively, with 8 bases between them. CDR3 amino acids: CASSSTTNQPQHF. The DNA for the CDR3 is TGCGCCAGCAGCTCTACGACTAATCAGCCCCAGCATTTT.

This clonotype has a count of ten or more. This rearrangement joins TRBV12-3 or TRBV12-4 to TRBJ1-1; no definite D call. V was clipped by 3 bases and J by 4 bases, with 6 bases between them. The CDR3 has 12 residues. The CDR3 here is CASSLQSTEAFF. The CDR3 DNA is TGTGCCAGCAGTTTGCAGTCCACTGAAGCTTTCTTT.

This clonotype has just a few counts. CDR3 in amino acids: CASSFGGLPSYEQYV. The CDR3 DNA reads TGTGCCAGCAGCTTCGGGGGCTTGCCCTCCTACGAGCAGTACGTC. The gene calls are TRBV7-2 and TRBJ2-7; D tentatively fits TRBD1 or TRBD2 (6 bases each). In germline, CDR1 is SGHTA, CDR2 FQGNSA. The V end was cut by 3 bases, the J end by 0 bases, with 12 bases between. This CDR3 has 15 amino acids.

This clonotype was seen only a few times. The chain carries TRBV19 and TRBJ2-1, with D perhaps matching TRBD2 (6 bases). The CDR3 runs to 15 residues. The germline V and J ends were trimmed by 2 bases and 8 bases, with 16 bases remaining between them. The germline gives CDR1 LNHDA, CDR2 SQIVND (reference sequence). The CDR3 DNA follows: TGTGCCAGTAGTATATCGGAGGGATCTAGGGATGAGCAGTTCTTC. Encoded protein: CASSISEGSRDEQFF.

This clonotype was counted between two and nine times. The chain employs TRBV7-8 and TRBJ2-7; D gene uncertain. CDR3 size: 14 residues. CDR1 is SGHVS and CDR2 is FQNEAQ in the germline V gene. V was trimmed by 1 base and J by 2 bases, leaving 9 bases between them. The DNA for the CDR3 is TGTGCCAGCAGCTTAGGCAAGGCGCCCTACGAGCAGTACTTC. Translated, it gives CASSLGKAPYEQYF.

V gene TRBV21-1 combines with J gene TRBJ2-2; the table's D gene call, TRBD1, was not cross checked with the DNA. TRBV21-1 is flagged as a pseudogene. This CDR3 is 18 amino acids long. CDR3 loop: CASSKRTGEDESTGELFF. The CDR3 DNA reads TGTGCCAGCAGCAAAAGGACAGGAGAAGATGAGAGCACCGGGGAGCTGTTTTTT.

The chain combines TRBV5-6 with TRBJ2-1; the D call may be TRBD1 or TRBD2 (5 bases each). In germline, CDR1 is SGHDT, CDR2 YYEEEE. V was shortened by 2 bases and J by 7 bases, with 16 bases between the two germline ends. This CDR3 has 15 residues. The CDR3 sequence is CASSLGAGRMNEQFF. CDR3 DNA: TGTGCCAGCAGCTTAGGGGCGGGCAGAATGAATGAGCAGTTCTTC. The complete variable domain, with remaining parts taken from reference TRBV5-6 and TRBJ2-1, reads DAGVTQSPTHLIKTRGQQVTLRCSPKSGHDTVSWYQQALGQGPQFIFQYYEEEERQRGNFPDRFSGHQFPNYSSELNVNALLLGDSALYLCASSLGAGRMNEQFFGPGTRLTVL.

This clonotype was observed a handful of times. The gene calls are TRBV7-3 and TRBJ2-1; D may be TRBD2 (6 bases). The V gene lost 1 base and the J gene lost 5 bases, with 18 bases spanning the gap. From germline, CDR1 is SGHTA and CDR2 FQGTGA. CDR3 length equals 17 residues. CDR3 DNA: TGTGCCAGCAGCTTAAGAGGTTTGGGGACTGGCGACAATGAGCAGTTCTTC. Translation: CASSLRGLGTGDNEQFF.

This clonotype has a count of ten or more. The J gene is TRBJ2-1, the V gene TRBV6-1, with TRBD2 identical over 10 bases. The J segment lost 0 bases and the V segment lost 7 bases, leaving 6 bases of the junction unmatched. Germline values: CDR1 MNHNS, CDR2 SASEGT. This CDR3 has 16 amino acids. CDR3 DNA sequence: TGTGCCAGCACCGAACAGCGGGGGGGCTCCTACAATGAGCAGTTCTTC. It is translated as CASTEQRGGSYNEQFF.

This clonotype has just a few counts. CDR3 sequence: CASSLAPGASGSMYEQFF. The CDR3 nucleotides are TGCGCCAGCAGCTTGGCCCCCGGGGCTAGCGGGAGTATGTATGAGCAGTTCTTC. The V gene is TRBV5-1, the J gene TRBJ2-1, with TRBD2 matching over 10 bases. V dropped 0 bases and J dropped 8; count of bases not matched to a gene: 14. The CDR3 extends over 18 amino acids. Germline assignment: CDR1 SGHRS and CDR2 YFSETQ.

V and J are TRBV18 and TRBJ2-3; 13 nucleotides match TRBD2. V lost 6 bases to trimming and J lost 4 bases; unmatched junction nucleotides: 7. The CDR3 runs 16 residues. Germline V lookup: CDR1 KGHSH, CDR2 LQKENI. Written as DNA, the CDR3 is TGTGCCAGCTCCCGCCGACTAGCGGGAGGCTCAGATACGCAGTATTTT. Its translation is CASSRRLAGGSDTQYF.

This clonotype was seen a few times. V is TRBV5-5 and J is TRBJ2-7; D uncertain. The CDR3 has 15 residues. Germline CDR1 SGHKS, CDR2 YYEKEE (reference sequence). Trimming removed 2 bases at V and 5 bases at J, with 17 bases between. This CDR3 reads CASSLIRLKSDEQYV. The DNA of the CDR3 is TGTGCCAGCAGCTTAATCAGGTTAAAGAGCGACGAGCAGTACGTC.

The chain employs TRBV4-1 and TRBJ2-6; perhaps TRBD2 as D (6 bases). The CDR3 is 16 residues long. Germline-derived CDR1 and CDR2 are MGHRA and YSYEKL. Trimming removed 1 base from V and 2 bases from J, with 9 bases in between. The CDR3 DNA sequence: TGCGCCAGCAGCCAAGCGGGGGATCCTGGGGCCAACGTCCTGACTTTC. Protein sequence: CASSQAGDPGANVLTF.

The V gene is TRBV20-1, the J gene TRBJ2-7; D uncertain. The CDR3 has 14 residues. Trimming stripped 0 bases from V and 0 bases from J, with 9 bases between. The germline V gene has CDR1 DFQATT and CDR2 SNEGSKA (reference sequence). The chain's CDR3 is CSARDALNSYEQYF. In DNA form, the CDR3 reads TGCAGTGCTAGAGACGCCCTAAACTCCTACGAGCAGTACTTC.

This clonotype appeared a single time. This chain links TRBV6-2 or TRBV6-3 with TRBJ2-1; 8 bases line up with TRBD2. The CDR3 contains 14 residues. Looked up from germline, CDR1 is MNHEY and CDR2 is SVGEGT. Trimming cost V 8 bases and J 0 bases; bases outside gene matches: 3. CDR3 sequence reads: CASVAGSSYNEQFF. In DNA, the CDR3 is TGTGCCAGCGTAGCGGGGAGCTCCTACAATGAGCAGTTCTTC.